Below, one TCR beta chain is given with its context. Its antigen has not been determined. No base-level quality is on record; no much larger clone is a single base apart. The data were obtained in a study of neoadjuvant anti-PD-1 for oral cavity cancer (dated by TCRdb to the early 2020s). Looking at the study overall: Before curative-intent surgical resection, most patients were given three to four biweekly doses of nivolumab at 3 mg/kg. An approximately 30% response rate was observed in the parent correlative cohort, in which over nine patients were included. Patients who did not progress were given a fourth nivolumab dose at about day 43 and had definitive surgical resection on days 50-56. Under RECIST 1.1, a patient counted as a responder if showing complete response, partial response or stable disease, and as a non-responder if showing progression.

Including the terminal cysteine and phenylalanine, the CDR3 comprises 14 residues. CDR3 DNA is the only sequence kept; it has 42 bases, read in frame from the first base. For deep sequencing, PBMC libraries mostly used around 500 ng of input genomic DNA, with six replicates for each sample. Following the manufacturer's instructions, the team built TCRbeta libraries using the immunoSEQ hsTCRbeta kit. The completed libraries were mixed into a single pool at 3 nM, then sequenced with an Illumina NovaSeq 6000 S4 flow cell. Under the source paper's analysis protocol: The immunoSEQ Analyzer handled quality control and preprocessing of the raw data. The analysis was limited to productive rearrangements, and each clonotype was defined by a unique CDR3 amino acid sequence. Using the R package tcR, the researchers computed the Gini-Simpson index as their estimate of repertoire clonality. Student's t test was used to compare Gini indices, and Pearson correlation was used to assess associations with tumor size change. TCRdb carries this immuneACCESS record with in-frame sequences only. Its versions omit some clonotypes, under half of them owing to an unresolved V gene in the studies checked, with the rest unexplained. Clone size and the V and J calls come from that table; the DNA yielded D and trimming. The table for this sample lists 72,000 or so clones; about 83% of them were counted only once. The ten biggest clones cover 3% to 4% of the sample.

Study-wide findings and limitations: The TCR analyses had only a few patients in each response group, and the authors called for validation in larger cohorts. A higher pretreatment blood Treg/Th17 ratio correlated with both higher pretreatment blood TCRbeta clonality and lower post-treatment tumor TCRbeta clonality. After neoadjuvant nivolumab, non-responders showed significantly higher T cell clonality (Gini index) in PBMCs than responders did.

Taken with the paper, the label for time point translates to: before neoadjuvant nivolumab. Patients were newly diagnosed with stage II-IVA oral cavity squamous cell carcinoma and had received no prior systemic or radiation treatment. The cohort was composed of patients with HPV-negative, locally advanced oral cavity squamous cell carcinoma. No culture maintenance or expansion was done, as the peripheral blood mononuclear cells went straight to analysis. The samples were obtained from a longitudinal correlative study of a single-arm phase II trial testing neoadjuvant nivolumab in oral cavity squamous cell carcinoma. Genomic DNA-based TCRbeta sequencing was performed on subject-matched pre- and post-treatment PBMCs and tumors from three responders and three non-responders. Peripheral blood mononuclear cells were collected once before nivolumab treatment and again after treatment, at the time of surgery. Genomic DNA was isolated from PBMCs using the Maxwell RSC DNA from Cells kit.

This clonotype was obtained from a person between 35 and 79 years old with oral cavity squamous cell carcinoma. This chain joins TRBV21-1 to TRBJ1-1; TRBD1, the table's D call, lacks a check against the DNA. TRBV21-1 is noted as a pseudogene. Sequenced material: PBMCs, taken before nivolumab (anti-PD-1) treatment. The nucleotide sequence reads TGTGCCAGCAGCAATACCCAGAAGAACACTGAAGCTTTCTTT. Protein translation: CASSNTQKNTEAFF.